Below are 2 T cell receptor beta chains sequenced from a single sample in a study of vaccination effects on CD4 cells after COVID-19 (dated by TCRdb to between 2021 and 2023). The ViraFEST assay stimulated PBMC with viral peptide pools and then used TCR sequencing to identify antigen-specific CD4+ T cell clonotypes by expansion. After more than nine days of culture, CD4+ T cells were isolated with the EasySep CD4+ T cell isolation kit. The absence of prior SARS-CoV-2 infection in healthy vaccine recipients was confirmed by negative nucleocapsid antibodies before and after vaccination. Libraries were made using the immunoSEQ multiplex PCR assay. TCRdb obtained this table from immuneACCESS and retained in-frame rearrangements with V and J assigned. These tables miss some clones; where compared with another copy, unresolved V genes account for less than half of the shortfall, and the remainder is unexplained. Across this sample there are 55,000 to 80,000 clones, with around 80% seen only once. 12% of the sample lies in the top ten.

No antigen has been assigned to these receptors. The starting material was CD4+ T cells from PBMCs cultured with SARS-CoV-2 spike peptides, obtained before COVID-19 vaccination. What the cell subset or site label conveys for this sample: SARS-CoV-2 spike overlapping peptide pool stimulation. The receptor set was obtained from a human donor who received a COVID-19 vaccine.

This clone was found once. The chain recombines TRBV5-4 with TRBJ2-1; no firm D call. Germline lookup yields CDR1 SGHNT and CDR2 YYREEE (reference sequence). This CDR3 is built from 14 residues. The germline V and J ends were trimmed by 3 bases and 7 bases, with 14 bases remaining between them. The CDR3 DNA reads TGTGCCAGCAGCTCGCTTGTAGGGCAAAATGAGCAGTTCTTC. As protein: CASSSLVGQNEQFF.

J is TRBJ2-1 and V is TRBV7-8; perhaps D is TRBD1 or TRBD2 (6 bases each). V lost 2 bases and J 6 bases, leaving 8 bases between the germline ends. The V gene's germline CDR1 is SGHVS and CDR2 FQNEAQ. This CDR3 is built from 13 residues. The DNA of the CDR3 is TGTGCCAGCAGCTTACGGGGGCCCAATGAGCAGTTCTTC. Translating it yields CASSLRGPNEQFF.